This TCR beta chain was captured by sequencing in a study of cytomegalovirus exposure and HLA in healthy donors. Researchers ran the PCR with 60 Vbeta and 13 Jbeta primers. Clones were sequenced by immunoSEQ multiplex PCR, and TCRdb holds only the in-frame ones, with some missing. The sample has 95,000 to 150,000 clones; less than 80% are singletons. The germline V gene has CDR1 SGHNT and CDR2 YYREEE (reference sequence). CDR3 size: 17 residues. Germline trimming cut 3 bases from V and 1 base from J; bases unmatched to any gene: 6. Of note for this clone: Its antigen is unidentified.

Whole-study findings and limits: Among TCR beta chains, those listed as cytomegalovirus-associated numbered fewer than 200. CMV serostatus was the sole immune exposure data available.

Sequencing used PBMCs. This TCR was recovered from a man aged 25 to 40 in good health and CMV-seronegative. This chain uses TRBV5-4 with TRBJ2-1; TRBD2 matches at 11 bases. The CDR3 sequence is CASSSGTSGRSYNEQFF. In nucleotides, the CDR3 is TGTGCCAGCAGCTCCGGGACTAGCGGTCGATCCTACAATGAGCAGTTCTTC. The entire variable domain, with the rest obtained from reference TRBV5-4 and TRBJ2-1, is as follows: ETGVTQSPTHLIKTRGQQVTLRCSSQSGHNTVSWYQQALGQGPQFIFQYYREEENGRGNFPPRFSGLQFPNYSSELNVNALELDDSALYLCASSSGTSGRSYNEQFFGPGTRLTVL.